This TCR beta chain derives from a study of blood T cell repertoires in COVID-19. J gave up 8 bases and V 4 bases, and 11 bases lay outside the gene matches. The germline gives CDR1 LGHNA, CDR2 YSLEER. CDR3 length equals 15 residues. This table comes from immunoSEQ multiplex PCR, and its TCRdb copy is limited to in-frame clones, with some not included. The sample carries 200,000 or so clones, 75% to 90% recorded once. The material sequenced was peripheral blood. The TCR was taken from a man in his 60s with acute or convalescent COVID-19. J is TRBJ1-2 and V is TRBV4-3, with 9 nucleotides matching TRBD1. The CDR3 loop reads CASSLSPGTGSGYTF. DNA for the CDR3: TGCGCCAGCAGCCTCTCCCCCGGGACAGGGTCGGGCTACACCTTC.